Each of the 28 T cell receptor beta chains below was sequenced from the same sample in a study of T cell responses to AZD1222 COVID-19 vaccine (dated by TCRdb to about 2021). Reading the label with the study, this specimen's time point is: baseline before first vaccination. The library was obtained by the immunoSEQ multiplex PCR assay. Entries here come from immuneACCESS through TCRdb and include only in-frame sequences with V and J called. Some clones fail to appear in such tables; in the studies checked, an unresolved V gene covers under half of the shortfall, and the cause of the remainder is unknown. This sample comprises roughly 130,000 clones, around 90% of them detected only once. The ten largest account for approximately 1.6% of the sample. Specimen: peripheral blood, collected on day 0 of AZD1222 vaccination. All receptors come from an adult in good health.

This chain joins TRBV4-2 and TRBJ2-7, with 8 bases that match TRBD1. CDR3 length: 14 amino acids. V trimming: 5 bases; J trimming: 2 bases; junction bases outside the gene matches: 5. The germline V gene has CDR1 LGHNA and CDR2 YNFKEQ. CDR3 DNA sequence: TGTGCCAGCAGCAAGGACAGGGAGACCTACGAGCAGTACTTC. Encoded protein: CASSKDRETYEQYF.

CDR3 nucleotides: TGTGCCAGCAGTCTTACAGGGGGCGGTGGCTACACCTTC. This sequence encodes CASSLTGGGGYTF. The gene calls are TRBV2 and TRBJ1-2; TRBD1 agrees at 9 bases. The ends lost 5 bases at V and 7 bases at J; junction bases unmatched: 5. This CDR3 has 13 residues. Germline values: CDR1 SNHLY, CDR2 FYNNEI.

The chain links TRBV7-8 to TRBJ1-4, with D possibly matching TRBD1 (5 bases). Trimming left V 9 bases short and J 5 bases short, with 19 bases between. The CDR3 runs 15 residues. CDR1 is SGHVS, CDR2 FQNEAQ, per germline. This CDR3 is CASSHNRLGNEKLFF. In nucleotides, the CDR3 is TGTGCCAGTTCTCATAACAGGCTGGGGAATGAAAAACTGTTTTTT.

This rearrangement joins TRBV13 to TRBJ2-7, with D uncertain. The germline V gene encodes CDR1 PRHDT and CDR2 FYEKMQ (reference sequence). The CDR3 covers 11 residues. Deletions cut 6 bases from V and 1 base from J, with 4 bases between. The chain's CDR3 is CASSRSYEQYF. DNA of the CDR3: TGTGCCAGCAGTCGATCCTACGAGCAGTACTTC. Complete variable domain (other parts from reference TRBV13 and TRBJ2-7): AAGVIQSPRHLIKEKRETATLKCYPIPRHDTVYWYQQGPGQDPQFLISFYEKMQSDKGSIPDRFSAQQFSDYHSELNMSSLELGDSALYFCASSRSYEQYFGPGTRLTVT.

V and J are TRBV12-5 and TRBJ2-2; either TRBD1 or TRBD2 may fit D (5 bases each). Germline CDR1 reads LGHNT; CDR2 reads FRNRAP. Trimming pared 1 base from V and 7 bases from J, leaving 10 bases between. The CDR3 sequence is 14 residues long. The CDR3 DNA follows: TGTGCTAGTGGTTTGGCAGGGACGGTCGGGGAGCTGTTTTTT. Protein sequence: CASGLAGTVGELFF.

This clone appeared a single time. Here the CDR3 reads CASSLYPPVGYTF. The CDR3 nucleotides read TGTGCCAGCAGCTTATACCCCCCGGTGGGCTACACCTTC. The chain is built from TRBV7-9 and TRBJ1-2; D gene uncertain. V was trimmed by 2 bases and J by 8 bases, leaving 12 bases between them. The germline V gene encodes CDR1 SEHNR and CDR2 FQNEAQ (reference sequence). The CDR3 runs to 13 residues.

The chain is built from TRBV7-6 and TRBJ2-7; no clear D gene. This CDR3 region has 15 residues. Trimming took 1 base from V and 3 from J, leaving 13 bases between them. CDR1 SGHVS and CDR2 FNYEAQ come from the germline V gene. This chain's CDR3 is CASSLDGQRLYEQYF. The CDR3 DNA reads TGTGCCAGCAGCTTAGATGGTCAAAGACTCTACGAGCAGTACTTC.

The V and J genes are TRBV27 and TRBJ1-6, with D maybe TRBD1 (6 bases). Trimming took 1 base from V and 9 from J, leaving 13 bases between them. CDR1 is MNHEY, CDR2 SMNVEV, per germline (reference sequence). The CDR3 totals 15 residues. CDR3: CASSLLAGASSPLHF. CDR3 in DNA: TGTGCCAGCAGTTTATTGGCAGGGGCATCTTCACCCCTCCACTTT.

The J gene is TRBJ2-1, the V gene TRBV19, with a tentative D call TRBD2 (5 bases). CDR1 is LNHDA and CDR2 is SQIVND in the germline V gene (reference sequence). The CDR3 spans 12 residues. V was clipped by 10 bases and J by 4 bases, with 11 bases between them. The CDR3: CATSTGYNEQFF. The CDR3 DNA reads as TGTGCCACGTCTACGGGGTACAATGAGCAGTTCTTC.

The chain has TRBV5-1 and TRBJ2-3, with 10 bases fitting TRBD1. The CDR3 loop spans 15 amino acids. Losses at the gene ends were 1 base for V and 3 bases for J; bases not matched to a gene: 2. CDR1 is SGHRS and CDR2 is YFSETQ in the germline V gene. CDR3 in amino acids: CASSLWDRGTDTQYF. The DNA of the CDR3 is TGCGCCAGCAGCTTGTGGGACAGGGGAACAGATACGCAGTATTTT. Full variable domain (remainder filled in from reference TRBV5-1 and TRBJ2-3): KAGVTQTPRYLIKTRGQQVTLSCSPISGHRSVSWYQQTPGQGLQFLFEYFSETQRNKGNFPGRFSGRQFSNSRSEMNVSTLELGDSALYLCASSLWDRGTDTQYFGPGTRLTVL.

This clone was seen just once. The chain has TRBV5-1 and TRBJ1-1; D uncertain. V lost 0 bases and J lost 4, with 10 bases in between. Per germline, CDR1 SGHRS and CDR2 YFSETQ. This CDR3 is 14 amino acids long. The CDR3 loop is CASSLGGRGTEAFF. The CDR3, as DNA: TGCGCCAGCAGCTTGGGAGGGCGGGGCACTGAAGCTTTCTTT.

CDR3: CASSLAQVNYEQYF. As DNA, the CDR3 is TGCGCCAGCAGCTTGGCACAGGTTAACTACGAGCAGTACTTC. The genes are TRBV5-1 and TRBJ2-7, with D tentatively TRBD1 (5 bases). Trimming removed 0 bases at V and 3 bases at J, with 10 bases between. Germline CDR1 reads SGHRS; CDR2 reads YFSETQ. This CDR3 region has 14 residues.

The chain uses TRBV28 and TRBJ1-2; D may be TRBD1 (6 bases). This CDR3 spans 13 amino acids. In germline, CDR1 is MDHEN, CDR2 SYDVKM. V gave up 3 bases and J gave up 4 bases, with 9 bases separating them. The CDR3 is CASSFSDSYGYTF. CDR3 coding DNA: TGTGCCAGCAGTTTTTCGGACAGCTATGGCTACACCTTC.

The chain carries TRBV6-2 or TRBV6-3 and TRBJ2-3; D not certain. The CDR3 has 13 residues. V was trimmed by 6 bases and J by 7 bases, leaving 14 bases between them. CDR1 is MNHEY and CDR2 is SVGEGT in the germline V gene. The CDR3 reads CASSPPAVHTQYF. In DNA form, the CDR3 reads TGTGCCAGCAGCCCACCGGCAGTTCATACGCAGTATTTT.

The chain couples TRBV6-5 to TRBJ1-6; D not resolved. The germline gives CDR1 MNHEY, CDR2 SVGAGI. There are 15 residues in the CDR3. Trimming pared 5 bases from V and 0 bases from J, leaving 8 bases between. The CDR3 here is CASSRDPSYNSPLHF. The DNA of the CDR3 is TGTGCCAGCAGTAGGGATCCCTCCTATAATTCACCCCTCCACTTT.

The rearrangement joins TRBV27 to TRBJ2-7; D is possibly TRBD1 (5 bases). This CDR3 spans 14 amino acids. CDR1 is MNHEY, CDR2 SMNVEV, per germline (reference sequence). V was trimmed by 6 bases and J by 2 bases, leaving 14 bases between them. The CDR3 region has the DNA TGTGCCAGCAGCGCGCAGGAAGGGGCCTACGAGCAGTACTTC. This sequence encodes CASSAQEGAYEQYF.

This chain connects TRBV19 to TRBJ1-1, with 8 nucleotides matching TRBD1. Germline CDR1 is LNHDA and CDR2 is SQIVND (reference sequence). With V trimmed by 5 bases and J by 4 bases, 9 bases remained unmatched. CDR3 length: 15 amino acids. The CDR3 spells CASSPRTGLVTEAFF. In DNA, the CDR3 is TGTGCCAGTAGTCCCAGGACAGGGTTGGTCACTGAAGCTTTCTTT.

This clone is a singleton in its sample. The genes are TRBV6-2 or TRBV6-3 and TRBJ1-1, with D unclear. Germline V gives CDR1 MNHEY, CDR2 SVGEGT. With 4 bases removed from V and 8 bases from J, the gap between germline ends came to 14 bases. This CDR3 comprises 13 residues. CDR3 nucleotide sequence: TGTGCCAGCAGTTCCCTTGGACCGACGGAAGCTTTCTTT. The encoded protein is CASSSLGPTEAFF.

The chain has TRBV11-3 and TRBJ2-3; D possibly corresponds to TRBD2 (5 bases). The V and J ends lost 1 base and 4 bases respectively, with 15 bases between them. The CDR3 has 16 residues. Germline V CDR1 and CDR2: SGHNT, YENEEA. The CDR3 sequence is CASSLGGTARADTQYF. The CDR3 coding sequence is TGTGCCAGCAGCTTAGGTGGCACTGCGAGGGCAGATACGCAGTATTTT.

The chain carries TRBV9 and TRBJ2-1; 13 nucleotides line up with TRBD2. V dropped 0 bases and J dropped 8; count of bases not matched to a gene: 8. Germline CDR1 reads SGDLS; CDR2 reads YYNGEE. The CDR3 totals 17 residues. This chain's CDR3 is CASSVEPGTSGVYEQFF. The CDR3 DNA reads TGTGCCAGCAGCGTAGAGCCGGGGACTAGCGGGGTCTATGAGCAGTTCTTC.

This clone occurred once. The J gene is TRBJ1-5, the V gene TRBV5-1, with D unresolved. The V gene's germline CDR1 is SGHRS and CDR2 YFSETQ. This CDR3 contains 13 residues. V was clipped by 1 base and J by 5 bases, with 7 bases between them. The CDR3 here is CASSLSLDQPQHF. CDR3 in DNA: TGCGCCAGCAGCTTGTCTCTCGATCAGCCCCAGCATTTT.

The rearrangement joins TRBV27 to TRBJ2-3, with unresolved D. V lost 4 bases to trimming and J lost 2 bases, with 4 bases between them. Germline loops: CDR1 MNHEY, CDR2 SMNVEV (reference sequence). This CDR3 has 12 amino acids. This CDR3 is CASSSNTDTQYF. The CDR3 coding sequence is TGTGCCAGCAGTTCAAACACAGATACGCAGTATTTT.

The chain carries TRBV24-1 and TRBJ2-7; D may be TRBD1 (6 bases). This CDR3 has 13 residues. The V end was cut by 5 bases, the J end by 3 bases, with 10 bases between. Germline V gives CDR1 KGHDR, CDR2 SFDVKD. CDR3 sequence: CATSAGEGYEQYF. The DNA of the CDR3 is TGTGCCACCAGTGCAGGGGAAGGCTACGAGCAGTACTTC.

This clone was counted a single time. The chain combines TRBV7-3 with TRBJ2-5; no firm D call. Looked up from germline, CDR1 is SGHTA and CDR2 is FQGTGA. The V gene lost 3 bases and the J gene lost 5 bases, with 10 bases spanning the gap. This CDR3 region has 13 residues. The DNA for the CDR3 is TGTGCCAGCAGCTTTGGAGTATTCGAGACCCAGTACTTC. Translated, it gives CASSFGVFETQYF.

This clone turned up a few times. V and J are TRBV4-1 and TRBJ1-4, with D perhaps TRBD1 (5 bases). Germline lookup yields CDR1 MGHRA and CDR2 YSYEKL. The V end was cut by 5 bases, the J end by 7 bases, with 17 bases between. The CDR3 has 15 residues. The CDR3 region has the DNA TGCGCCAGCAGCTCTCCGGGACTTGGGAGTGAAAAACTGTTTTTT. Translated: CASSSPGLGSEKLFF.

The rearrangement uses TRBV5-1 and TRBJ1-2; 7 bases are shared with TRBD1. Germline trimming cut 4 bases from V and 12 bases from J; bases unmatched to any gene: 12. The CDR3 consists of 13 residues. Germline CDR1 SGHRS, CDR2 YFSETQ. For the CDR3, the DNA is TGCGCCAGCAGCCCAGGGGGAGACCGCTCCCACACCTTC. Translated, it gives CASSPGGDRSHTF. Based on the CDR3 plus reference TRBV5-1 and TRBJ1-2, the full variable domain is KAGVTQTPRYLIKTRGQQVTLSCSPISGHRSVSWYQQTPGQGLQFLFEYFSETQRNKGNFPGRFSGRQFSNSRSEMNVSTLELGDSALYLCASSPGGDRSHTFGSGTRLTVV.

The J gene is TRBJ2-2, the V gene TRBV5-1; D not resolved. Germline V gene lookup returns CDR1 SGHRS and CDR2 YFSETQ. This CDR3 contains 14 residues. With 0 bases removed from V and 7 bases from J, the gap between germline ends came to 10 bases. The CDR3 nucleotides read TGCGCCAGCAGCTTGGAAGGGCCTAGCGGGGAGCTGTTTTTT. Its protein is CASSLEGPSGELFF.

This clone was seen just once. The rearrangement joins TRBV9 to TRBJ1-1, with a possible D match to TRBD1 (6 bases). The CDR3 spans 14 residues. V dropped 3 bases and J dropped 3 bases, with 12 bases sitting between them. Germline V gives CDR1 SGDLS, CDR2 YYNGEE. DNA for the CDR3: TGTGCCAGCAGCGCTAGTGGGGGCGACACTGAAGCTTTCTTT. Protein: CASSASGGDTEAFF.